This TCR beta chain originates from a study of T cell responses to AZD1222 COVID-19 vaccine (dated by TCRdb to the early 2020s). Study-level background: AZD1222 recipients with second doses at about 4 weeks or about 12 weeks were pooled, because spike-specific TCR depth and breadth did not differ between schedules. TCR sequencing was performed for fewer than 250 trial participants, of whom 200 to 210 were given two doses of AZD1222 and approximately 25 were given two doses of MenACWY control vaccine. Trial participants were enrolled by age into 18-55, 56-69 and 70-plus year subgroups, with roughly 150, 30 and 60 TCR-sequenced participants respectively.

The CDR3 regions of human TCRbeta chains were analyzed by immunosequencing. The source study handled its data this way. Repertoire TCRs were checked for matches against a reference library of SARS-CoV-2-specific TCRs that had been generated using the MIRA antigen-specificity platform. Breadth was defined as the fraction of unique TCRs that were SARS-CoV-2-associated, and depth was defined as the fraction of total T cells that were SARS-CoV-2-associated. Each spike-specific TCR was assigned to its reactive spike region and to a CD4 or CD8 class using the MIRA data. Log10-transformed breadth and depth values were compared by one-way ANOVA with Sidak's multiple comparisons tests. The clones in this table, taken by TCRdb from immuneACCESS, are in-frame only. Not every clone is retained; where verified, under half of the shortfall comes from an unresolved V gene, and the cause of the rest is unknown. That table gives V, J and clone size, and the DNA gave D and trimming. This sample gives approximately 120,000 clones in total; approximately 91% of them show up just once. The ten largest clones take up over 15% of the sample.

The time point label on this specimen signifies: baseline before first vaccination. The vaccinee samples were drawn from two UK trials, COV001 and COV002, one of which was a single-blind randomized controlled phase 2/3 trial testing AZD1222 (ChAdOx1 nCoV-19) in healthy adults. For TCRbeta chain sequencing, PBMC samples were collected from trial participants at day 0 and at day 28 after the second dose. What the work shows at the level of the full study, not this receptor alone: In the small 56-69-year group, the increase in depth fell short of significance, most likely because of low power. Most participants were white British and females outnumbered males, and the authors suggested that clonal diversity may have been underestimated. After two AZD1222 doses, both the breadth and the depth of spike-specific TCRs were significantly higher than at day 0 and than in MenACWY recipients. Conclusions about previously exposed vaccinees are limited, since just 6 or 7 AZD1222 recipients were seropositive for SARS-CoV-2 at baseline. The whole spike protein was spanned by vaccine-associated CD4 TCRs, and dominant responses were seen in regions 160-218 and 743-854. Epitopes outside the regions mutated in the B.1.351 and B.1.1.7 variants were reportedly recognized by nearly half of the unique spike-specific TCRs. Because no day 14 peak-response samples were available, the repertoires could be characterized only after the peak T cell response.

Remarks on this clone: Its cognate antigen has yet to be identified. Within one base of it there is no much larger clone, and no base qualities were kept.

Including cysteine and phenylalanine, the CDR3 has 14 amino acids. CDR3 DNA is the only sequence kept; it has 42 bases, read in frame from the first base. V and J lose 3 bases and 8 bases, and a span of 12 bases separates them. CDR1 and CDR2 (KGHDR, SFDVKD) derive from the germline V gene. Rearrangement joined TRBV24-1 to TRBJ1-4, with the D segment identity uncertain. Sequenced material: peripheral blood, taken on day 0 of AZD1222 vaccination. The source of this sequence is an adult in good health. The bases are TGTGCCACCAGTGATGTAGGTGGAGACGAAAAACTGTTTTTT. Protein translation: CATSDVGGDEKLFF.